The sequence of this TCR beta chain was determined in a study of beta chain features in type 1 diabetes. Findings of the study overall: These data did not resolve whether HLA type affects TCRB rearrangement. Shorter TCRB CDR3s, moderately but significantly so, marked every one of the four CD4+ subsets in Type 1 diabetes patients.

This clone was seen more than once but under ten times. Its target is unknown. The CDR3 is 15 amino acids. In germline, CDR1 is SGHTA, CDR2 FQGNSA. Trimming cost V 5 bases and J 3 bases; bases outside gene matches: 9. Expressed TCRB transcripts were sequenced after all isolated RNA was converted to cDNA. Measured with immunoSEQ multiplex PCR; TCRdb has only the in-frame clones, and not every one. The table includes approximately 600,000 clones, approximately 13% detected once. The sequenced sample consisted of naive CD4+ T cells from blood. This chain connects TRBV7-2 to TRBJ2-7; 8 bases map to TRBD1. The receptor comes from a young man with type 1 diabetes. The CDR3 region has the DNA TGTGCCAGCAGCCTCCCGGGACAGGTGGACTACGAGCAGTACTTC. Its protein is CASSLPGQVDYEQYF.